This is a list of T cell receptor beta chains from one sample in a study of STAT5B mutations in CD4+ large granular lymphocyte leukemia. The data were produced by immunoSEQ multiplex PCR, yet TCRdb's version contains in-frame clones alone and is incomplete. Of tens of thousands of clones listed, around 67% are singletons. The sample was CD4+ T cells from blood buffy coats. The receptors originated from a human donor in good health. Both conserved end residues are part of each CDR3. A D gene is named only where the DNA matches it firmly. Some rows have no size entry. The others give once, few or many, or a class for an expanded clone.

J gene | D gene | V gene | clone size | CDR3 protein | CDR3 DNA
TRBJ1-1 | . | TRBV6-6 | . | CASSYSGGAGTEAFF | TGTGCCAGCAGTTACTCGGGGGGGGCGGGTACTGAAGCTTTCTTT
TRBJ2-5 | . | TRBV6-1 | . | CASSEDGETQYF | TGTGCCAGCAGTGAAGACGGCGAGACCCAGTACTTC
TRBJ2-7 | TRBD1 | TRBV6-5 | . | CASSKGAQRNEQYF | TGTGCCAGCAGTAAGGGGGCGCAGAGGAACGAGCAGTACTTC
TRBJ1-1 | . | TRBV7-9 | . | CASSLAVVTAEAFF | TGTGCCAGCAGCTTAGCGGTGGTTACAGCTGAAGCTTTCTTT
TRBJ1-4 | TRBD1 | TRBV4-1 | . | CASSTRGTGNEKLFF | TGCGCCAGCTCTACAAGGGGGACAGGAAATGAAAAACTGTTTTTT
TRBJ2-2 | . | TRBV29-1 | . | CSVQHPTNTGELFF | TGCAGCGTTCAGCATCCTACCAACACCGGGGAGCTGTTTTTT
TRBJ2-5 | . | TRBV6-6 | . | CASSYRGQETQYF | TGTGCCAGCAGTTACAGGGGGCAAGAGACCCAGTACTTC
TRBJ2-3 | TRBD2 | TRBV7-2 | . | CASSLALAGVGDTQYF | TGTGCCAGCAGCTTAGCCCTAGCGGGGGTCGGGGATACGCAGTATTTT
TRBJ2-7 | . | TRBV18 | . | CASSPNRLGASYEQYF | TGTGCCAGCTCACCTAACAGGTTGGGGGCCTCCTACGAGCAGTACTTC
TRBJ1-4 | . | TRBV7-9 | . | CASSLAWEGINEKLFF | TGTGCCAGCAGTTTAGCGTGGGAGGGGATTAATGAAAAACTGTTTTTT
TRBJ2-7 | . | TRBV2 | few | CASSFQYEQYF | TGTGCCAGCAGTTTTCAGTACGAGCAGTACTTC
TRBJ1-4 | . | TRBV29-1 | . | CSVADPEKLFF | TGCAGCGTTGCGGACCCCGAAAAACTGTTTTTT
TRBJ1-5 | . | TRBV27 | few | CASSQQGRGNQPQHF | TGTGCCAGCAGCCAACAGGGCAGAGGGAATCAGCCCCAGCATTTT
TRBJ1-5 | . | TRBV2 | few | CASRVDGNSNQPQHF | TGTGCCAGCAGAGTCGACGGCAATAGCAATCAGCCCCAGCATTTT
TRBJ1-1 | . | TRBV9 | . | CASSEGGGREAFF | TGTGCCAGCAGCGAGGGGGGGGGACGTGAAGCTTTCTTT
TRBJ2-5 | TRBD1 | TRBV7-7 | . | CASSPDRGGGETQYF | TGTGCTAGCAGCCCGGACAGGGGAGGCGGGGAGACCCAGTACTTC
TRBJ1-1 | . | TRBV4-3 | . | CASSQAGALGNTEAFF | TGCGCCAGCAGCCAAGCAGGGGCCCTGGGGAACACTGAAGCTTTCTTT
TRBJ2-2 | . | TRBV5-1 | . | CASSLRQGSTGELFF | TGCGCCAGCAGCTTGCGGCAGGGGAGCACCGGGGAGCTGTTTTTT
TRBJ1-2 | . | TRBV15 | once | CATSRDRARASGYTF | TGTGCCACCAGCAGAGATCGAGCGAGGGCGTCAGGCTACACCTTC
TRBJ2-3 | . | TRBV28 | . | CASSLYRGPTDTQYF | TGTGCCAGCAGTTTATACCGGGGCCCCACAGATACGCAGTATTTT
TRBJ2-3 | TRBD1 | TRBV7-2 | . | CASSLAPGQGASTDTQYF | TGTGCCAGCAGCTTAGCGCCGGGACAGGGGGCTAGCACAGATACGCAGTATTTT
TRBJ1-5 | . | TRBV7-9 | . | CASSLDPGQPQHF | TGTGCCAGCAGCTTAGACCCGGGGCAGCCCCAGCATTTT
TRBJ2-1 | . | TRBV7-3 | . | CASSLGAPRLSYNEQFF | TGTGCCAGCAGCTTGGGGGCACCTCGCTTATCCTACAATGAGCAGTTCTTC
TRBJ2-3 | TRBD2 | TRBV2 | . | CASSRLRGGDTQYF | TGTGCCAGCAGCAGATTGCGGGGGGGCGATACGCAGTATTTT
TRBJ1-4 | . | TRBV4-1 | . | CASSQTGLTNEKLFF | TGCGCCAGCAGCCAAACAGGGTTAACTAATGAAAAACTGTTTTTT
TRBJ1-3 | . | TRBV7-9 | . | CASSLVGSGNTIYF | TGTGCCAGCAGCTTAGTAGGGTCTGGAAACACCATATATTTT
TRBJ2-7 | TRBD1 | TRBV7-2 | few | CASSSGQVPYEQYF | TGTGCCAGCAGCTCGGGACAGGTTCCCTACGAGCAGTACTTC